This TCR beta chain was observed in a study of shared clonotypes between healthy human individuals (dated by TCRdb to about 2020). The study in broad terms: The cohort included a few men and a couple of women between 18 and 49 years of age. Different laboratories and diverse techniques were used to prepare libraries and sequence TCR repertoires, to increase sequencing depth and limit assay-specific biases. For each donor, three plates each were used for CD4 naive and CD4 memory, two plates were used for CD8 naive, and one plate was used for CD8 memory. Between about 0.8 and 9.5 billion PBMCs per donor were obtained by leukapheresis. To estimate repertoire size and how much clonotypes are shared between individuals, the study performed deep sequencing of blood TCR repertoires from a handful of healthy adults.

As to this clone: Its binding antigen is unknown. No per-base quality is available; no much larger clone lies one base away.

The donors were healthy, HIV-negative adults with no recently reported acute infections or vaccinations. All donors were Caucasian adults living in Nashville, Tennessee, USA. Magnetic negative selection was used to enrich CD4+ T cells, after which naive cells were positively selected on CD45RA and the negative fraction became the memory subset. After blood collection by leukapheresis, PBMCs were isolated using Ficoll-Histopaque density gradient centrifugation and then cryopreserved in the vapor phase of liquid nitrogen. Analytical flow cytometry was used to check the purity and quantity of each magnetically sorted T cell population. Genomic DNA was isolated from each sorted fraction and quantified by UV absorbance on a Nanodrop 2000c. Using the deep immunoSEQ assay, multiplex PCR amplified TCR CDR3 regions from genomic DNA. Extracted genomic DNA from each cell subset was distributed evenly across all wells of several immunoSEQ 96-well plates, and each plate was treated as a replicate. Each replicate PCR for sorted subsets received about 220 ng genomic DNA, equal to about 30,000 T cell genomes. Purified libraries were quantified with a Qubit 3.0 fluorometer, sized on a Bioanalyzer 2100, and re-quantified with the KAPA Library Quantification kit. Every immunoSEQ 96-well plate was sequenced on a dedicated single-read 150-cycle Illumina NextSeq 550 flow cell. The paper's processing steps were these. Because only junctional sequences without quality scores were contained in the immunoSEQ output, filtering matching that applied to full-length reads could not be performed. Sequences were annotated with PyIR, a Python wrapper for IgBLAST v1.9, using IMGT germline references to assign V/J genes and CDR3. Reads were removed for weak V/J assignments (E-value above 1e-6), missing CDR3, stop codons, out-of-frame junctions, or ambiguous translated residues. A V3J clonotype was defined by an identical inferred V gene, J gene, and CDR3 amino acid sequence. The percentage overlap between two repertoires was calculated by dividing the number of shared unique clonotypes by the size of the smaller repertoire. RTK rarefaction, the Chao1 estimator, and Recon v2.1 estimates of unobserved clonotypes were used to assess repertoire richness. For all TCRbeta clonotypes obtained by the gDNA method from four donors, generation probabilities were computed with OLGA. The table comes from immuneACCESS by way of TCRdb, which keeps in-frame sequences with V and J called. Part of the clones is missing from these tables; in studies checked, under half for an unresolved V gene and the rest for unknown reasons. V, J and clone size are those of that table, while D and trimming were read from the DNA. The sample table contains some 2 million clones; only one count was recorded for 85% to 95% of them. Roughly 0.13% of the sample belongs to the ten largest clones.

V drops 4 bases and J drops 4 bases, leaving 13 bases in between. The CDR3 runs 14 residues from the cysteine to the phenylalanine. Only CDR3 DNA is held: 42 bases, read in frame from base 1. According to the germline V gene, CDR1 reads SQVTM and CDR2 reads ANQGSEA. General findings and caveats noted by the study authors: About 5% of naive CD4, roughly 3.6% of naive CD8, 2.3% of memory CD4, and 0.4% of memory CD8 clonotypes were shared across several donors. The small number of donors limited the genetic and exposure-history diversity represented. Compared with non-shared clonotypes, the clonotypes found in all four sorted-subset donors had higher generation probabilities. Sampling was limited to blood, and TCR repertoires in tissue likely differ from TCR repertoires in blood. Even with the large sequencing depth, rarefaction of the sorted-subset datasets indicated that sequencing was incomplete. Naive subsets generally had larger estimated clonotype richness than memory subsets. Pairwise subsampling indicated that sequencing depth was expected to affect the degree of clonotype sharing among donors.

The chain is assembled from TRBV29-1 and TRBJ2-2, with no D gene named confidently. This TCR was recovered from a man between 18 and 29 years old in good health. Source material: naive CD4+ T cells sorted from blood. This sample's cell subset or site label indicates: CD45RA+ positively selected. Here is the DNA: TGCAGCGTTGCCGGGTGGGATGGCACCGGGGAGCTGTTTTTT. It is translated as CSVAGWDGTGELFF.